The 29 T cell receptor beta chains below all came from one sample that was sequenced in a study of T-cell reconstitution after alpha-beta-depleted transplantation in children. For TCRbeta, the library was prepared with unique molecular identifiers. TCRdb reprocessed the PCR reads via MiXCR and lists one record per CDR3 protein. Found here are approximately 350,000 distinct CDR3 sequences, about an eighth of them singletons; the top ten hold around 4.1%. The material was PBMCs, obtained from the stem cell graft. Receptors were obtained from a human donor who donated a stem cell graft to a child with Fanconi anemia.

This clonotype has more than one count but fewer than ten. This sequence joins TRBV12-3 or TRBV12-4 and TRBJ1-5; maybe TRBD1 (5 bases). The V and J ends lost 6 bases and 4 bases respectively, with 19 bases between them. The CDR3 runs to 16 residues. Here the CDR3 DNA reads TGTGCCAGCAGCCCCGGGACCGGTGCCCATAATCAGCCCCAGCATTTT. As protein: CASSPGTGAHNQPQHF.

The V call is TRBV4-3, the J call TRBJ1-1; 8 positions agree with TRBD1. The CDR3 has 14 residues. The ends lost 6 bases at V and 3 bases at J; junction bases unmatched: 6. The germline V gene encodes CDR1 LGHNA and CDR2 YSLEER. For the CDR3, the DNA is TGCGCCAGCAGAGTGCAGGGGGCAGACACTGAAGCTTTCTTT. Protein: CASRVQGADTEAFF.

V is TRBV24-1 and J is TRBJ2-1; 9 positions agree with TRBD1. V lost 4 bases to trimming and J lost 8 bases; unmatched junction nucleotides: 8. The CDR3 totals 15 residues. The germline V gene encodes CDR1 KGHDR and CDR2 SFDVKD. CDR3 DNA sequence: TGTGCCACCAGTGAACCGGGACAGGGAGGGGATGAGCAGTTCTTC. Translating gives CATSEPGQGGDEQFF.

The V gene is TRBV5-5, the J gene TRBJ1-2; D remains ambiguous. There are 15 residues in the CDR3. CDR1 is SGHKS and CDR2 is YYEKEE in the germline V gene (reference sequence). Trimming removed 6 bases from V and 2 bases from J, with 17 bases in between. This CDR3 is CASNERPSQNYGYTF. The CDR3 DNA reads TGTGCCAGCAACGAGCGACCCTCCCAGAACTATGGCTACACCTTC.

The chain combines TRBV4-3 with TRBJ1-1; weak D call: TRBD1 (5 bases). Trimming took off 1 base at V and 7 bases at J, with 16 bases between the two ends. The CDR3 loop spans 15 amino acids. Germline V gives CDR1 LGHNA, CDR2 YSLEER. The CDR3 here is CASSQGGVVGGEAFF. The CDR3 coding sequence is TGCGCCAGCAGCCAAGGAGGGGTCGTAGGTGGTGAAGCTTTCTTT.

The CDR3 protein is CASSLAGTSSNEQFF. The CDR3 bases are TGTGCCAGCAGCTTGGCCGGGACTAGCTCCAATGAGCAGTTCTTC. The chain is built from TRBV7-8 and TRBJ2-1, with 9 bases that match TRBD2. V shed 3 bases, J shed 6 bases, and the junction held 6 bases outside the gene matches. From germline, CDR1 is SGHVS and CDR2 FQNEAQ. The CDR3 is made up of 15 amino acids.

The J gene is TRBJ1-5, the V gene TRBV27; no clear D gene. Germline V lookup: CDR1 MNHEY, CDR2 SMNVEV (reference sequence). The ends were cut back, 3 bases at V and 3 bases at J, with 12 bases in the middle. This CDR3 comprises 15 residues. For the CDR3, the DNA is TGTGCCAGCAGTTTCTCCCGACACCTCAATCAGCCCCAGCATTTT. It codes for CASSFSRHLNQPQHF.

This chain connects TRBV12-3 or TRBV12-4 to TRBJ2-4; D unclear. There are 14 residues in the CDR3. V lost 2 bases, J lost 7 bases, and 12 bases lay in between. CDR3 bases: TGTGCCAGCAGTTTACGGGCCTCGAGGAACATTCAGTACTTC. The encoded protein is CASSLRASRNIQYF.

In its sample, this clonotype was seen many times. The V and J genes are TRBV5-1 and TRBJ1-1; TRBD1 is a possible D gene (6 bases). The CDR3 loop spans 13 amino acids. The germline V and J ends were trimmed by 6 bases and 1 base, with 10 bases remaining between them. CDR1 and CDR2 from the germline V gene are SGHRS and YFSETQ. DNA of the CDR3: TGCGCCAGCACATCGGGACAGAACACTGAAGCTTTCTTT. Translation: CASTSGQNTEAFF.

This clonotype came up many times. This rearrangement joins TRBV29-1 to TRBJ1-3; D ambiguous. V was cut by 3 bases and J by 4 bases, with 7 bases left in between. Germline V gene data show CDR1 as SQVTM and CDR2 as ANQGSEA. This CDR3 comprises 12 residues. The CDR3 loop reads CSVDAGGNTIYF. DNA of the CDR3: TGCAGCGTTGACGCCGGGGGAAACACCATATATTTT.

Here the CDR3 reads CASSRHTGPYEQYV. CDR3 DNA sequence: TGTGCCAGCAGCCGTCATACAGGTCCCTACGAGCAGTACGTC. The V call is TRBV7-4, the J call TRBJ2-7; D is possibly TRBD1 (5 bases). The CDR3 totals 14 residues. Germline CDR1 reads SGHVT; CDR2 reads SQSDAQ. The V end was cut by 5 bases, the J end by 2 bases, with 13 bases between.

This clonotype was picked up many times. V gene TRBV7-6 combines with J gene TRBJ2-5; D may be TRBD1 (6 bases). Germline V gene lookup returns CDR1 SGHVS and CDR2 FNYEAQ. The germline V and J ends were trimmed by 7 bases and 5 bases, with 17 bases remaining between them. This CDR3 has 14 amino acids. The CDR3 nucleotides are TGTGCCAGCACGAATCCAGGGGAACCGGAGACCCAGTACTTC. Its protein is CASTNPGEPETQYF.

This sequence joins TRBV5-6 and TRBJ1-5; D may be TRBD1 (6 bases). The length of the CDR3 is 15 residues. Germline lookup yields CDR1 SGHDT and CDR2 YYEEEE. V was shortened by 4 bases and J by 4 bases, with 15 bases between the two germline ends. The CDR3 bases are TGTGCCAGCAGCGCGGGGCCAAGGGGGAATCAGCCCCAGCATTTT. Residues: CASSAGPRGNQPQHF. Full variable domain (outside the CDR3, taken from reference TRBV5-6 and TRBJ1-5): DAGVTQSPTHLIKTRGQQVTLRCSPKSGHDTVSWYQQALGQGPQFIFQYYEEEERQRGNFPDRFSGHQFPNYSSELNVNALLLGDSALYLCASSAGPRGNQPQHFGDGTRLSIL.

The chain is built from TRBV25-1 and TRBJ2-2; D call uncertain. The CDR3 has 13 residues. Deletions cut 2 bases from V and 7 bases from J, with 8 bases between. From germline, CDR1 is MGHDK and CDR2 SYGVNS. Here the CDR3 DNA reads TGTGCCAGCAGTGAAAACCTTGGCGGGGAGCTGTTTTTT. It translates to CASSENLGGELFF.

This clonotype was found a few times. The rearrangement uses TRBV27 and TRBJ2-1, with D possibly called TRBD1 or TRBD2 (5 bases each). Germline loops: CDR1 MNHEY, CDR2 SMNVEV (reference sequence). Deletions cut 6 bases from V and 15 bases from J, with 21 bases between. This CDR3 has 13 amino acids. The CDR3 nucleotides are TGTGCCAGCAGCCTGAGGGACGGATGGCCCCCGTTCTTC. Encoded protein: CASSLRDGWPPFF.

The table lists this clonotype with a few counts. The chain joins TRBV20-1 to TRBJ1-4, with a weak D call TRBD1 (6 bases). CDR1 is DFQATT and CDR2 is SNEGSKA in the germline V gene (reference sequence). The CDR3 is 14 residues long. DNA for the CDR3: TGCAGCCCCCTTAACAGGGCAACTAATGAAAAACTGTTTTTT. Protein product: CSPLNRATNEKLFF.

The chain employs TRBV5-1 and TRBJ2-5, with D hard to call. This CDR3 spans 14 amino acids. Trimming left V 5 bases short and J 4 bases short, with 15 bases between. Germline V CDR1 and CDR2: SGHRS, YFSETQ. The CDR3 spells CASRATSGSETQYF. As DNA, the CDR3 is TGCGCCAGCAGGGCGACGTCTGGATCAGAGACCCAGTACTTC. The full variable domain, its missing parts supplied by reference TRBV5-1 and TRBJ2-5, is KAGVTQTPRYLIKTRGQQVTLSCSPISGHRSVSWYQQTPGQGLQFLFEYFSETQRNKGNFPGRFSGRQFSNSRSEMNVSTLELGDSALYLCASRATSGSETQYFGPGTRLLVL.

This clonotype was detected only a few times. The CDR3: CASSLRLAGGFQETQYF. The CDR3, as DNA: TGTGCCAGCAGTCTCAGACTAGCGGGGGGATTCCAAGAGACCCAGTACTTC. The chain couples TRBV12-3 or TRBV12-4 to TRBJ2-5; 13 bases fit TRBD2. This CDR3 is built from 17 residues. J was trimmed by 1 base and V by 5 bases; bases with no gene match: 7.

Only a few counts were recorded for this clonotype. CDR3 coding DNA: TGTGCCAGCAGCTTAGTAGGAGGGGGCAGTGGGTACGAGCAGTACTTC. It yields the protein CASSLVGGGSGYEQYF. The V and J genes are TRBV7-2 and TRBJ2-7, with TRBD1 as a possible D gene (7 bases). CDR1 and CDR2 from the germline V gene are SGHTA and FQGNSA. CDR3 length: 16 amino acids. The V and J ends lost 1 base and 4 bases respectively, with 17 bases between them. The whole variable domain, filled in from reference TRBV7-2 and TRBJ2-7, reads GAGVSQSPSNKVTEKGKDVELRCDPISGHTALYWYRQSLGQGLEFLIYFQGNSAPDKSGLPSDRFSAERTGGSVSTLTIQRTQQEDSAVYLCASSLVGGGSGYEQYFGPGTRLTVT.

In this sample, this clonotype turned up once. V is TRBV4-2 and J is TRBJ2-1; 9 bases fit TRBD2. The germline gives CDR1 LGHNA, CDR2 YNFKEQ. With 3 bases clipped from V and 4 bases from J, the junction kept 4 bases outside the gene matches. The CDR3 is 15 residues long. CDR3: CASSQSAGGYNEQFF. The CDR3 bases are TGTGCCAGCAGCCAGTCAGCGGGGGGTTACAATGAGCAGTTCTTC.

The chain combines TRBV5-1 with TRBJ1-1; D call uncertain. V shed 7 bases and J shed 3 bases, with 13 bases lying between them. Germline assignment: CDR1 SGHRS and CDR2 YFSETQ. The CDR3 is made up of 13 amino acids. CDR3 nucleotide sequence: TGCGCCAGCTCGAGGCTTCTGGACACTGAAGCTTTCTTT. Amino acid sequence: CASSRLLDTEAFF.

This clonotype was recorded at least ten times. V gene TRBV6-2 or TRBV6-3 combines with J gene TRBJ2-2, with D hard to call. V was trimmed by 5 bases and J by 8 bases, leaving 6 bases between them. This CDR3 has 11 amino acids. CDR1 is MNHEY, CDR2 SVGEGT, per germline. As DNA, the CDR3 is TGTGCCAGCAGTCCCCTGGGGGAGCTGTTTTTT. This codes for CASSPLGELFF.

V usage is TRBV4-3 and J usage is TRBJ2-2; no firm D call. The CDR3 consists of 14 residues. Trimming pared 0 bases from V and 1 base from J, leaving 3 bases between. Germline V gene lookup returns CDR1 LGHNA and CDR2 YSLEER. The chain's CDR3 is CASSQDLNTGELFF. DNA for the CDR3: TGCGCCAGCAGCCAAGATCTGAACACCGGGGAGCTGTTTTTT.

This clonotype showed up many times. The CDR3 nucleotides read TGCGCCAGCAGCTTACCTAGGGGGCCCAACACCGGGGAGCTGTTTTTT. Translating it yields CASSLPRGPNTGELFF. V gene TRBV5-1 combines with J gene TRBJ2-2; 7 positions match TRBD1. This CDR3 is built from 16 residues. The V and J ends lost 2 bases and 2 bases, in that order; junction bases with no gene match: 6. Germline-derived CDR1 and CDR2 are SGHRS and YFSETQ.

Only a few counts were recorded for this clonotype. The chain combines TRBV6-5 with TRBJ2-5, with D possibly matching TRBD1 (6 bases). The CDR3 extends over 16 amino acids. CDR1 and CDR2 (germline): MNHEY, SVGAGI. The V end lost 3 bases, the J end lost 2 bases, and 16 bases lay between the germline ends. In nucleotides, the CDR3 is TGTGCCAGCAGTTATACGGGAACAGGGCCTCAAGAGACCCAGTACTTC. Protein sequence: CASSYTGTGPQETQYF.

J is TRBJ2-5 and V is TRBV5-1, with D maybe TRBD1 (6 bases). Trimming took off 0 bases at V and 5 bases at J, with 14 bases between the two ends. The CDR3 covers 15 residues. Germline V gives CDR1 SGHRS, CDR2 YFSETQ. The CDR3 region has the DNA TGCGCCAGCAGCTTGGCCCGGCAGGGGCTGGAGACCCAGTACTTC. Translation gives CASSLARQGLETQYF.

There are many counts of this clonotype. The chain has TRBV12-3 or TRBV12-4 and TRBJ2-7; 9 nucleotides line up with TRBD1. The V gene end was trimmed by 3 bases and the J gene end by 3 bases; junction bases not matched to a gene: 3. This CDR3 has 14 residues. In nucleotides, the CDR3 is TGTGCCAGCAGTTTGGGACAGGGTCTCTACGAGCAGTACTTC. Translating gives CASSLGQGLYEQYF.

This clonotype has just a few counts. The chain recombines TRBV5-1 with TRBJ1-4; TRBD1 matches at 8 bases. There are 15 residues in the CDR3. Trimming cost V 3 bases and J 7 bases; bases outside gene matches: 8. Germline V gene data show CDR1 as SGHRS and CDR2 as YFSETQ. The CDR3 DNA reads TGCGCCAGCAGCTCTTCCGGACAGGGATCTGAAAAACTGTTTTTT. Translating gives CASSSSGQGSEKLFF.

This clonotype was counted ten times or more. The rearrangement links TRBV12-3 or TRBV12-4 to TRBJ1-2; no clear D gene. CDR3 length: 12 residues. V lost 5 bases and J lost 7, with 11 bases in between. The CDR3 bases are TGTGCCAGCAGTATGACTAGGGCTGGCTACACCTTC. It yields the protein CASSMTRAGYTF.